A selection of T cell receptor beta chains follows, all from one sample in a study of blood T cell repertoires in COVID-19. Clones were sequenced by immunoSEQ multiplex PCR, and TCRdb holds only the in-frame ones, with some missing. The sample carries 100,000 to 150,000 clones, about nine tenths recorded once. Sequencing used peripheral blood. All receptors come from a man between 40 and 49 years old with acute or convalescent COVID-19. Both conserved end residues are part of each CDR3. A D gene is named only where the DNA matches it firmly. Size values are once, few and many counts, or a class for expanded clones, and some rows have none.

- | TRBJ1-3 | - | TRBV5-4 | TGTGCCAGCAGCTTGGCCGCAGGGTTCTCTGGAAACACCATATATTTT | CASSLAAGFSGNTIYF
TRBD1 | TRBJ1-1 | - | TRBV6-1 | TGTGCCAGCAGTGACGGACAGGGAAAAGCTTTCTTT | CASSDGQGKAFF
- | TRBJ1-1 | - | TRBV13 | TGTGCCAGCAGCCCCTGGCACAGGGAGGCTTTCTTT | CASSPWHREAFF
TRBD2 | TRBJ2-7 | - | TRBV2 | TGTGCCAGCAGCGGGACTAGCGGGAGTAAGTACGAGCAGTACTTC | CASSGTSGSKYEQYF
TRBD1 | TRBJ1-1 | few | TRBV5-6 | TGTGCCAGCAGCCTCTTTAACAGGGGATGGAACACTGAAGCTTTCTTT | CASSLFNRGWNTEAFF
- | TRBJ2-6 | - | TRBV9 | TGTGCCAGCAGCGTCAGGGCTGGGGCCAACGTCCTGACTTTC | CASSVRAGANVLTF
TRBD1 | TRBJ1-4 | - | TRBV7-2 | TGTGCCAGCAGCTCAAGGACAGGTTTTCCCCCATCCGCTAATGAAAAACTGTTTTTT | CASSSRTGFPPSANEKLFF
TRBD1 | TRBJ1-6 | - | TRBV30 | TGTGCCTCATTGCGGACAGGGAATTCACCCCTCCACTTT | CASLRTGNSPLHF
TRBD2 | TRBJ2-5 | - | TRBV29-1 | TGCAGCGTTCTAAAGGCGGGGGGGAAGACCCAGTACTTC | CSVLKAGGKTQYF
- | TRBJ1-6 | - | TRBV27 | TGTGCCAGCCACTCCAACGGGGATTCACCCCTCCACTTT | CASHSNGDSPLHF
- | TRBJ1-1 | once | TRBV30 | TGTGCCTGGAAAGGAGGGGGGGAGAACACTGAAGCTTTCTTT | CAWKGGGENTEAFF
TRBD1 | TRBJ2-6 | - | TRBV7-9 | TGTGCCAGCAGCCTCAGGACAGGACTCTCTGGGGCCAACGTCCTGACTTTC | CASSLRTGLSGANVLTF
- | TRBJ2-1 | once | TRBV10-3 | TGTGCCATCAGTTCCTGGAGGACCGAGGACAATGAGCAGTTCTTC | CAISSWRTEDNEQFF
TRBD1 | TRBJ1-1 | few | TRBV9 | TGTGCCAGCAGCGTAGAGCAGGGGGTCGGTACTGAAGCTTTCTTT | CASSVEQGVGTEAFF
- | TRBJ1-1 | - | TRBV12-5 | TGTGCTAGTGGTTTGGTACTTGGAGGGGAAGGCGCGGCTGAAGCTTTCTTT | CASGLVLGGEGAAEAFF
- | TRBJ2-1 | - | TRBV5-4 | TGTGCCAGCAGCCGCCGGGGATCCGGTGTGACCTACAATGAGCAGTTCTTC | CASSRRGSGVTYNEQFF
- | TRBJ2-1 | - | TRBV5-4 | TGTGCCAGCAAACGTACCGAGGGCCCGCCCAATGAGCAGTTCTTC | CASKRTEGPPNEQFF
- | TRBJ2-7 | - | TRBV7-9 | TGTGCCAGCAGCTCAACGTCTGGACTCCGAGACCTATACGAGCAGTACTTC | CASSSTSGLRDLYEQYF
- | TRBJ1-2 | - | TRBV25-1 | TGTGCCAGCAGTGAAGCCCCGCAGGGCTACACCTTC | CASSEAPQGYTF
TRBD1 | TRBJ1-1 | - | TRBV6-5 | TGTGCCAGCAGCCGGGACAGGGAGAACACTGAAGCTTTCTTT | CASSRDRENTEAFF
TRBD2 | TRBJ2-7 | - | TRBV3-1/TRBV3-2 | TGTGCCAGCAGCCAAGATAGGCTAGCGGGAGCCTACGAGCAGTACTTC | CASSQDRLAGAYEQYF
TRBD1 | TRBJ1-2 | - | TRBV27 | TGTGCCAGCAGCACTCAGGGGGGACACTATGGCTACACCTTC | CASSTQGGHYGYTF
- | TRBJ1-1 | - | TRBV29-1 | TGCAGCGTTCAGGTCATGAACACTGAAGCTTTCTTT | CSVQVMNTEAFF
TRBD1 | TRBJ2-1 | once | TRBV4-2 | TGTGCCAGCAGCCAGAATTGGGGACAGGGGGCGTTTAATGAGCAGTTCTTC | CASSQNWGQGAFNEQFF
TRBD1 | TRBJ2-7 | - | TRBV10-3 | TGTGCCATCACCGGGACAGGGGGCTCCTACGAGCAGTACTTC | CAITGTGGSYEQYF
- | TRBJ2-1 | - | TRBV6-5 | TGTGCCAGCAGCGGGTCAGGGGAGCAGTTCTTC | CASSGSGEQFF
- | TRBJ2-3 | few | TRBV11-3 | TGTGCCAGCAGCACGTCTGCGAAAGATACGCAGTATTTT | CASSTSAKDTQYF
- | TRBJ2-1 | - | TRBV27 | TGTGCCAGCAGTTTACGGAGGGGCTCCTACAATGAGCAGTTCTTC | CASSLRRGSYNEQFF
TRBD2 | TRBJ2-5 | - | TRBV19 | TGTGCCAGTAGTATGATCAGCGGGGGGCCTCTGGGGAGAGAGACCCAGTACTTC | CASSMISGGPLGRETQYF
TRBD2 | TRBJ2-1 | - | TRBV19 | TGTGCCAGTAGTATTCGCGGGGGGCGATACAATGAGCAGTTCTTC | CASSIRGGRYNEQFF
- | TRBJ1-4 | - | TRBV30 | TGTGCCTGGAGCTACTCGACTAATGAAAAACTGTTTTTT | CAWSYSTNEKLFF